What follows describes a single T cell receptor beta chain. This entry belongs to a study of blood T cells in healthy people across ages. The CDR3 runs to 15 residues. Through a sample-barcoded 5' primer and a J-beta primer mix, a second PCR was run for roughly 7 to 12 cycles. Each of the cDNA molecules was tagged by a template-switch adaptor with 12 random nucleotides. TCRdb re-called the 5' RACE reads with MiXCR, one entry per CDR3 protein. The table shows more than 1,000,000 distinct CDR3 sequences, with about 25% occurring only once. Healthy Caucasians from Russia aged about 6 to 90 served as donors. The sample was also reused in another study, on T cells of mothers and their children. This second study notes: Mothers and children who were related shared slightly more overlap than unrelated pairs, but not significantly more.

Source material: blood. This sequence originates from a girl aged 2-10 years in good health. V and J are TRBV21-1 and TRBJ1-6; TRBD1, as called in the table, went unchecked against the DNA. TRBV21-1 is noted as a pseudogene. The CDR3 sequence is CASSFGQYSNSPLHF. The CDR3 coding sequence is TGTGCCAGCAGCTTCGGACAGTATTCAAATTCACCCCTCCACTTT.